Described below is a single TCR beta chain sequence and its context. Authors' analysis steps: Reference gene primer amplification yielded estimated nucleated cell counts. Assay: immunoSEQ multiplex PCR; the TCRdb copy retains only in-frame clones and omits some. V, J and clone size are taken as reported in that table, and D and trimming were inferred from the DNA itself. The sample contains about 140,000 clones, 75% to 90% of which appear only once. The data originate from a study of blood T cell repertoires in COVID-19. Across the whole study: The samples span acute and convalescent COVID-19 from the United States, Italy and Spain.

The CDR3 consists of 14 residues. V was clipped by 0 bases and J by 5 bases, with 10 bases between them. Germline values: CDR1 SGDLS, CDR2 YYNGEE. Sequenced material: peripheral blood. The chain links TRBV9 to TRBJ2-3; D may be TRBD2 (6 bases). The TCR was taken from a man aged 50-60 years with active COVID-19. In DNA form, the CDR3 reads TGTGCCAGCAGCGTAGCTGGGGGGAAAGATACGCAGTATTTT. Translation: CASSVAGGKDTQYF.